This is a list of T cell receptor beta chains from one sample in a study of monozygotic twins with inflammatory bowel disease. After re-calling the 5' RACE reads, TCRdb lists one entry per CDR3 protein, DNA absent. Here the sample table reports some 99,000 distinct CDR3 sequences. Sequencing was done on a sample of blood. All receptors derive from a human donor with ulcerative colitis or Crohn's disease, or a healthy co-twin of an affected twin (not recorded which). CDR3s include the opening cysteine and the closing phenylalanine or tryptophan.

j_gene,v_gene,CDR3aa
TRBJ2-1,TRBV6-5,CASSYGEATEQFF
TRBJ1-3,TRBV5-1,CASSSLNLTGNTIYF
TRBJ1-2,TRBV6-5,CASSYPQTARSGYTF
TRBJ2-4,TRBV12-5,CASGFLRRSIQYF
TRBJ2-7,TRBV29-1,CSVGRGREQYF
TRBJ1-1,TRBV27,CASSLSAYTEAFF
TRBJ2-7,TRBV7-8,CASSLASGTGDEQYF
TRBJ2-3,TRBV11-2,CASSPGTDTQYF
TRBJ2-1,TRBV7-6,CASSLLGEGRLSEQFF
TRBJ2-2,TRBV12-3/TRBV12-4,CASSLLPGTSAGELFF
TRBJ2-5,TRBV7-2,CASSLGTGGRETQYF
TRBJ2-1,TRBV13,CASSLGGLAAREQFF
TRBJ2-3,TRBV7-9,CASSWPTTGLTDAQYF
TRBJ1-2,TRBV6-2/TRBV6-3,CASSAQGHVSSTF
TRBJ2-1,TRBV14,CASSQRGQTSGFRFGEQFF
TRBJ1-6,TRBV28,CASSLRGPGSGSPLHF
TRBJ2-1,TRBV29-1,CSVEGGAVPYNEQFF
TRBJ2-1,TRBV28,CASSLSQDSSYNEQFF
TRBJ2-1,TRBV5-1,CASRPQGARAYNEQFF
TRBJ2-1,TRBV29-1,CSVGRGYSYNEQFF
TRBJ1-2,TRBV6-5,CASSYGAEYGYTF
TRBJ1-2,TRBV28,CASRKGRRAEFNYGYTF
TRBJ2-1,TRBV11-2,CASSPLGSGPYNEQFF
TRBJ1-1,TRBV7-2,CASSLAVGNTEAFF
TRBJ1-1,TRBV6-2/TRBV6-3,CASSSAGTRNTEAFF
TRBJ1-5,TRBV7-2,CASSSQGANNQPQHF
TRBJ2-5,TRBV12-3/TRBV12-4,CASKPDPGQSQETQYF
TRBJ2-3,TRBV20-1,CSASDSWASTDTQYF
TRBJ1-1,TRBV7-9,CASSPSIPGQGSTEAFF
TRBJ2-1,TRBV5-1,CASSLGGSGYNEQFF
TRBJ2-7,TRBV20-1,CSASGAVEQYF
TRBJ2-1,TRBV7-9,CASRTEPVAYNEQFF
TRBJ2-7,TRBV5-1,CASSLSGLADEQYF
TRBJ1-5,TRBV28,CASSLLRGSNQPQHF
TRBJ2-5,TRBV27,CASSTGTSEETQYF
TRBJ2-1,TRBV9,CASDPGQLNEQFF
TRBJ1-3,TRBV11-2,CASSLDRVANTIYF
TRBJ2-7,TRBV19,CASSKTSGRWEQYF
TRBJ2-5,TRBV5-5,CASSRYSSGGPQETQYF
TRBJ1-2,TRBV4-2,CASSRRDREYGYTF
TRBJ2-3,TRBV25-1,CASSDADRAYTDTQYF